Each of the 23 T cell receptor beta chains below was sequenced from the same sample in a study of blood T cell repertoires in COVID-19. Generated by immunoSEQ multiplex PCR, the TCRdb table keeps only in-frame clones and is missing some. The repertoire holds over 120,000 clones, with 65% to 80% as singletons. The sequencing input was peripheral blood. These receptors originate from a woman aged 55-69 years with acute or convalescent COVID-19.

This chain connects TRBV5-4 to TRBJ1-2; no reliable D call. This CDR3 is built from 13 residues. Trimming pared 0 bases from V and 4 bases from J, leaving 7 bases between. In germline, CDR1 is SGHNT, CDR2 YYREEE (reference sequence). The CDR3 nucleotides are TGTGCCAGCAGCTTGGCAGATTTCTATGGCTACACCTTC. Residues: CASSLADFYGYTF.

The chain employs TRBV5-6 and TRBJ1-1; the D is unclear. Between the trimmed V and J ends, which lost 7 bases and 6 bases, there was a span of 10 bases. Germline CDR1 reads SGHDT; CDR2 reads YYEEEE. The CDR3 loop spans 11 amino acids. CDR3 sequence: CASAGGPEAFF. CDR3 sequence (DNA): TGTGCCAGCGCTGGAGGGCCTGAAGCTTTCTTT.

J is TRBJ1-5 and V is TRBV19; 7 bases match TRBD1. Per the germline V gene, CDR1 is LNHDA and CDR2 is SQIVND (reference sequence). With V trimmed by 5 bases and J by 4 bases, 8 bases remained unmatched. The CDR3 consists of 15 residues. The CDR3 bases are TGTGCCAGTAGTCCTCGGGTCAGGGGGAATCAGCCCCAGCATTTT. Translation: CASSPRVRGNQPQHF.

V and J are TRBV15 and TRBJ1-4; TRBD1 agrees at 8 bases. The CDR3 totals 16 residues. Germline values: CDR1 LNHNV, CDR2 YYDKDF (reference sequence). V shed 0 bases, J shed 5 bases, and the junction held 5 bases outside the gene matches. CDR3 amino acids: CATSRDWTGTNEKLFF. Here the CDR3 DNA reads TGTGCCACCAGCAGAGACTGGACAGGGACGAATGAAAAACTGTTTTTT.

This clone was observed a handful of times. The rearrangement links TRBV7-8 to TRBJ1-6; D not resolved. With 0 bases removed from V and 5 bases from J, the gap between germline ends came to 14 bases. Germline assignment: CDR1 SGHVS and CDR2 FQNEAQ. The CDR3 totals 17 residues. The CDR3 protein is CASSLAEEASNNSPLHF. CDR3 DNA sequence: TGTGCCAGCAGCTTAGCCGAAGAAGCCTCAAATAATTCACCCCTCCACTTT.

This chain links TRBV5-1 with TRBJ1-1; 9 nucleotides agree with TRBD1. The CDR3 consists of 15 residues. The trim removed 2 bases at V and 1 base at J, leaving 3 bases unmatched. CDR1 and CDR2 from the germline V gene are SGHRS and YFSETQ. For the CDR3, the DNA is TGCGCCAGCAGCTTTCCGGGACAGGGGAACACTGAAGCTTTCTTT. Residues: CASSFPGQGNTEAFF.

The CDR3 nucleotides are TGTGCCAGCAGCAGGGGACAGGGGAACACTGAAGCTTTCTTT. Protein sequence: CASSRGQGNTEAFF. The genes are TRBV7-6 and TRBJ1-1, with 9 positions matching TRBD1. Trimming took 5 bases from V and 1 from J; bases not matched to a gene: 2. The CDR3 has 14 amino acids. Germline loops: CDR1 SGHVS, CDR2 FNYEAQ.

The chain joins TRBV19 to TRBJ2-2; 8 bases fit TRBD2. Germline CDR1 is LNHDA and CDR2 is SQIVND (reference sequence). This CDR3 comprises 14 residues. The trim removed 3 bases at V and 6 bases at J, leaving 3 bases unmatched. CDR3 sequence: CASSIKGLAGELFF. The DNA for the CDR3 is TGTGCCAGTAGTATTAAGGGACTAGCCGGGGAGCTGTTTTTT.

In its sample, this clone was seen a few times. The chain combines TRBV19 with TRBJ2-6, with D possibly matching TRBD1 (5 bases). Germline V lookup: CDR1 LNHDA, CDR2 SQIVND (reference sequence). The CDR3 spans 14 residues. Deletions cut 6 bases from V and 4 bases from J, with 10 bases between. The CDR3 sequence: CASSNNRGANVLTF. The CDR3, as DNA: TGTGCCAGTAGCAACAACAGGGGGGCCAACGTCCTGACTTTC. The complete variable domain, with remaining parts taken from reference TRBV19 and TRBJ2-6, reads DGGITQSPKYLFRKEGQNVTLSCEQNLNHDAMYWYRQDPGQGLRLIYYSQIVNDFQKGDIAEGYSVSREKKESFPLTVTSAQKNPTAFYLCASSNNRGANVLTFGAGSRLTVL.

CDR3 in DNA: TGCAGTGCTAGTGGGACAGGGTACGAGCAGTACTTC. Translated, it gives CSASGTGYEQYF. The chain links TRBV20-1 to TRBJ2-7; TRBD1 matches 9 bases. Looked up from germline, CDR1 is DFQATT and CDR2 is SNEGSKA (reference sequence). The CDR3 consists of 12 residues. J was trimmed by 4 bases and V by 3 bases; bases with no gene match: 1.

This CDR3 reads CASSTQGLASYNEQFF. The CDR3 DNA is TGTGCCAGTAGTACCCAGGGACTAGCCTCCTACAATGAGCAGTTCTTC. This sequence joins TRBV19 and TRBJ2-1, with 9 bases aligning to TRBD2. The CDR3 sequence is 16 residues long. The junction had 4 bases not matched to a gene; V was cut back by 4 bases and J by 0 bases. Germline V gives CDR1 LNHDA, CDR2 SQIVND (reference sequence).

The V call is TRBV19, the J call TRBJ2-3; TRBD2 aligns across 14 bases. The V and J ends lost 8 bases and 6 bases, in that order; junction bases with no gene match: 10. CDR1 is LNHDA and CDR2 is SQIVND in the germline V gene (reference sequence). CDR3 length: 16 amino acids. CDR3 nucleotide sequence: TGTGCCAGTTCGCAGACTAGCGGGAGGGCCACGGATACGCAGTATTTT. It codes for CASSQTSGRATDTQYF.

The rearrangement joins TRBV28 to TRBJ2-1; TRBD2 is a possible D gene (6 bases). V lost 4 bases, J lost 4 bases, and 11 bases lay in between. This CDR3 comprises 14 residues. CDR1 is MDHEN, CDR2 SYDVKM, per germline. The CDR3 protein is CASSSPGDYNEQFF. The CDR3 bases are TGTGCCAGCAGTTCCCCGGGGGATTACAATGAGCAGTTCTTC.

The chain has TRBV6-1 and TRBJ2-7; 10 positions agree with TRBD1. Germline CDR1 reads MNHNS; CDR2 reads SASEGT. The CDR3 is made up of 16 amino acids. Trimming at V came to 4 bases and at J to 2 bases, leaving 8 bases not matched to a gene. This CDR3 reads CASSGYRDRGTYEQYF. CDR3 coding DNA: TGTGCCAGCAGTGGGTACCGGGACAGGGGAACCTACGAGCAGTACTTC.

The V and J genes are TRBV29-1 and TRBJ2-6; 9 bases agree with TRBD1. The germline CDR1 and CDR2 sequences are SQVTM and ANQGSEA. V was clipped by 4 bases and J by 0 bases; unmatched bases: 4. The CDR3 covers 16 residues. This CDR3 reads CSVGDREDSGANVLTF. Written as DNA, the CDR3 is TGCAGCGTTGGGGACAGGGAAGACTCTGGGGCCAACGTCCTGACTTTC.

V gene TRBV5-6 combines with J gene TRBJ2-7; 11 bases match TRBD2. Germline trimming cut 4 bases from V and 1 base from J; bases unmatched to any gene: 13. Germline V gene sequence: CDR1 SGHDT, CDR2 YYEEEE. This CDR3 is built from 18 residues. The CDR3: CASSLRRGSGRESYEQYF. The CDR3 DNA reads as TGTGCCAGCAGCCTACGACGAGGTAGCGGGAGGGAATCCTACGAGCAGTACTTC.

This clone was seen a few times. The rearrangement joins TRBV19 to TRBJ1-5, with D perhaps TRBD1 (5 bases). The CDR3 has 15 residues. The V gene lost 3 bases and the J gene lost 6 bases, with 15 bases spanning the gap. CDR1 LNHDA and CDR2 SQIVND come from the germline V gene (reference sequence). CDR3 coding DNA: TGTGCCAGTAGTATTCGGAGGGGCGCGGGTCAGCCCCAGCATTTT. Amino acids: CASSIRRGAGQPQHF.

Details on this clone: A read error may produce the germline difference seen at one junction end. J is TRBJ2-2 and V is TRBV5-6, with 10 bases identical to TRBD1. CDR3 size: 16 residues. The germline gives CDR1 SGHDT, CDR2 YYEEEE. The CDR3 DNA reads as TGTGCCCGCAGCTTCGGGGGGACAGGGGATGTCGGGGAGCTGTTTTTT. Amino acid sequence: CARSFGGTGDVGELFF.

This chain connects TRBV19 to TRBJ2-3; maybe TRBD2 (5 bases). CDR1 and CDR2 from the germline V gene are LNHDA and SQIVND (reference sequence). The CDR3 has 14 amino acids. V was shortened by 5 bases and J by 6 bases, with 15 bases between the two germline ends. The CDR3 DNA follows: TGTGCCAGTAGTGGGCGGGCGGAGAGTGATACGCAGTATTTT. Protein: CASSGRAESDTQYF.

This chain joins TRBV6-6 and TRBJ2-1; perhaps TRBD2 as D (5 bases). Germline loops: CDR1 MNHNY, CDR2 SVGAGI (reference sequence). The CDR3 length is 15 residues. V dropped 0 bases and J dropped 7 bases, with 13 bases sitting between them. The CDR3, as DNA: TGTGCCAGCAGTTACTCCGGGGTGAGCCGGAATGAGCAGTTCTTC. Its protein is CASSYSGVSRNEQFF.

This clone was found a few times. The rearrangement links TRBV19 to TRBJ1-1; TRBD1 matches at 7 bases. J was trimmed by 6 bases and V by 5 bases; bases with no gene match: 6. The CDR3 consists of 13 residues. Germline-derived CDR1 and CDR2 are LNHDA and SQIVND (reference sequence). This CDR3 reads CASSPTGASEAFF. CDR3 sequence (DNA): TGTGCCAGTAGTCCAACAGGGGCATCTGAAGCTTTCTTT. The full variable domain, rest sourced from reference TRBV19 and TRBJ1-1, is DGGITQSPKYLFRKEGQNVTLSCEQNLNHDAMYWYRQDPGQGLRLIYYSQIVNDFQKGDIAEGYSVSREKKESFPLTVTSAQKNPTAFYLCASSPTGASEAFFGQGTRLTVV.

This clone was recorded only once. This rearrangement joins TRBV6-5 to TRBJ1-6; TRBD1 aligns across 9 bases. This CDR3 spans 14 amino acids. Germline V gene data show CDR1 as MNHEY and CDR2 as SVGAGI. The J segment lost 7 bases and the V segment lost 4 bases, leaving 2 bases of the junction unmatched. This chain's CDR3 is CASSSGTGNSPLHF. The CDR3, as DNA: TGTGCCAGCAGTTCGGGGACAGGGAATTCACCCCTCCACTTT.

The J gene is TRBJ2-1, the V gene TRBV9, with 7 bases lining up with TRBD2. The CDR3 length is 14 residues. The germline V gene has CDR1 SGDLS and CDR2 YYNGEE. Unmatched junction bases numbered 7, after V lost 6 bases and J lost 4 bases. CDR3 protein: CASTTGTTYNEQFF. The DNA of the CDR3 is TGTGCCAGCACCACCGGGACTACATACAATGAGCAGTTCTTC.